The 10 T cell receptor beta chains reported below all come from one sample, sequenced in a study of shared clonotypes between healthy human individuals. Positively selected for CCR7, the CD45RO-negative cells used as naive CD8 cells excluded terminally differentiated effector memory CD45RA+ cells. Data came from immunoSEQ multiplex PCR; TCRdb stores just in-frame clones and leaves some out. The sample includes more than 2 million clones, about 95% seen only once; the top ten take about 1.1%. Sequenced material: naive CD8+ T cells sorted from blood. The origin of the receptors is a man younger than 30 in good health.

This chain links TRBV5-1 with TRBJ1-5; D uncertain. The CDR3 sequence is 15 residues long. The V gene lost 5 bases and the J gene lost 0 bases, with 12 bases spanning the gap. The germline V gene has CDR1 SGHRS and CDR2 YFSETQ. For the CDR3, the DNA is TGCGCCAGCAGACGAGGACTGAATAGCAATCAGCCCCAGCATTTT. This encodes CASRRGLNSNQPQHF.

The V and J genes are TRBV4-3 and TRBJ2-1; D remains unclear. This CDR3 has 15 amino acids. CDR1 and CDR2 from the germline V gene are LGHNA and YSLEER. Trimming left V 4 bases short and J 0 bases short, with 10 bases between. CDR3 nucleotide sequence: TGCGCCAGCAGCCTCGACTTAAGCTCCTACAATGAGCAGTTCTTC. This gives the protein CASSLDLSSYNEQFF.

The J gene is TRBJ2-2, the V gene TRBV29-1, with 10 nucleotides matching TRBD1. CDR3 length: 13 amino acids. V shed 6 bases and J 6 bases; nucleotides not matched to a gene: 4. CDR1 is SQVTM, CDR2 ANQGSEA, per germline. Here the CDR3 DNA reads TGCAGCGTCGAGGGACAGGGGCCCGGGGAGCTGTTTTTT. It codes for CSVEGQGPGELFF.

CDR3 DNA sequence: TGTGCCAGCAGCTTGGCCTGGGCCGGACTCTATAATTCACCCCTCCACTTT. It translates to CASSLAWAGLYNSPLHF. The chain has TRBV5-5 and TRBJ1-6; D is undetermined. Deletions cut 0 bases from V and 3 bases from J, with 13 bases between. Germline CDR1 is SGHKS and CDR2 is YYEKEE (reference sequence). There are 17 residues in the CDR3.

The chain carries TRBV5-1 and TRBJ1-1; perhaps TRBD1 as D (6 bases). This CDR3 is built from 14 residues. Trimming left V 1 base short and J 7 bases short, with 14 bases between. The germline V gene encodes CDR1 SGHRS and CDR2 YFSETQ. The CDR3 region has the DNA TGCGCCAGCAGCTTGTTTGGGGGCCAGGTTGAAGCTTTCTTT. It encodes CASSLFGGQVEAFF. Full variable domain (remainder filled in from reference TRBV5-1 and TRBJ1-1): KAGVTQTPRYLIKTRGQQVTLSCSPISGHRSVSWYQQTPGQGLQFLFEYFSETQRNKGNFPGRFSGRQFSNSRSEMNVSTLELGDSALYLCASSLFGGQVEAFFGQGTRLTVV.

The rearrangement uses TRBV6-1 and TRBJ1-6; no clear D. The germline V gene has CDR1 MNHNS and CDR2 SASEGT. The CDR3 spans 13 residues. Trimming pared 7 bases from V and 13 bases from J, leaving 17 bases between. CDR3 region: CASMGRQISPLHF. The CDR3 bases are TGTGCCAGCATGGGAAGACAAATTTCTCCCCTCCACTTT.

This clone showed up just a few times. The chain couples TRBV7-9 to TRBJ2-4; the D is unclear. Trimming removed 5 bases from V and 8 bases from J, with 13 bases in between. CDR3 length equals 13 residues. Germline CDR1 and CDR2: SEHNR and FQNEAQ (reference sequence). CDR3 protein: CASSQVRVDIQYF. The CDR3 DNA reads as TGTGCCAGCAGCCAAGTTAGAGTGGACATTCAGTACTTC.

This chain joins TRBV7-3 and TRBJ2-1, with TRBD1 matching 9 bases. Trimming cost V 1 base and J 2 bases; bases outside gene matches: 6. CDR1 is SGHTA, CDR2 FQGTGA, per germline. CDR3 length: 17 amino acids. The CDR3 DNA reads TGTGCCAGCAGCTTAATAGGGGGGACAGGGCCCTACAATGAGCAGTTCTTC. It translates to CASSLIGGTGPYNEQFF.

The chain has TRBV28 and TRBJ1-6; perhaps TRBD1 as D (6 bases). Germline values: CDR1 MDHEN, CDR2 SYDVKM. The V gene lost 5 bases and the J gene lost 6 bases, with 20 bases spanning the gap. CDR3 size: 17 residues. In nucleotides, the CDR3 is TGTGCCAGCAGTCCGAGGCGGGGGCCTGTACCTAATTCACCCCTCCACTTT. Translated, it gives CASSPRRGPVPNSPLHF.

As concerns this clone: At the DNA level, this CDR3 is encoded by other sequences in the same sample as well. The chain employs TRBV20-1 and TRBJ2-1; no clear D. Germline lookup yields CDR1 DFQATT and CDR2 SNEGSKA (reference sequence). Trimming shortened V by 3 bases and J by 5 bases, and 5 bases separated the two germline ends. CDR3 length: 11 amino acids. CDR3 region: CSARADNEQFF. The CDR3 DNA sequence: TGCAGTGCTAGGGCCGACAATGAGCAGTTCTTC.